These 10 T cell receptor beta chains share one sample of origin, sequenced in a study of shared clonotypes between healthy human individuals. The table came from immunoSEQ multiplex PCR; TCRdb's copy has only in-frame clones and leaves some out. The sample contains roughly 1,500,000 clones, around 98.5% of which appear only once. The sequencing sample was made of naive CD4+ T cells sorted from blood. Stated subset: CD45RA+ positively selected. Receptors originate from a man between 25 and 39 years old in good health.

The chain links TRBV4-1 to TRBJ2-7; 8 nucleotides line up with TRBD2. CDR1 and CDR2 (germline): MGHRA, YSYEKL. The CDR3 totals 13 residues. Trimming at V came to 4 bases and at J to 12 bases, leaving 11 bases not matched to a gene. Here the CDR3 DNA reads TGCGCCAGCAGCCCACGGACTAGCCTAAGCCCGTACTTC. This encodes CASSPRTSLSPYF.

V gene TRBV5-4 combines with J gene TRBJ2-3; the match to TRBD2 covers 9 bases. The CDR3 is 16 amino acids. Germline V gene data show CDR1 as SGHNT and CDR2 as YYREEE (reference sequence). The J segment lost 1 base and the V segment lost 4 bases, leaving 7 bases of the junction unmatched. The CDR3 here is CASSQRLAGGTDTQYF. The CDR3, as DNA: TGTGCCAGCAGCCAACGTTTAGCGGGAGGCACAGATACGCAGTATTTT. The complete variable domain, with remaining parts taken from reference TRBV5-4 and TRBJ2-3, reads ETGVTQSPTHLIKTRGQQVTLRCSSQSGHNTVSWYQQALGQGPQFIFQYYREEENGRGNFPPRFSGLQFPNYSSELNVNALELDDSALYLCASSQRLAGGTDTQYFGPGTRLTVL.

The rearrangement links TRBV5-6 to TRBJ2-5; TRBD1 matches at 8 bases. Germline V CDR1 and CDR2: SGHDT, YYEEEE. J was trimmed by 4 bases and V by 3 bases; bases with no gene match: 5. This CDR3 has 14 amino acids. CDR3 loop: CASSSQGAVETQYF. CDR3 nucleotide sequence: TGTGCCAGCAGCTCCCAGGGGGCTGTAGAGACCCAGTACTTC.

The rearrangement links TRBV5-1 to TRBJ2-5, with 10 nucleotides matching TRBD2. The CDR3 has 15 residues. The trim removed 5 bases at V and 4 bases at J, leaving 8 bases unmatched. CDR1 SGHRS and CDR2 YFSETQ come from the germline V gene. The CDR3 protein is CASSLSGRAAETQYF. For the CDR3, the DNA is TGCGCCAGCAGTTTAAGCGGGAGGGCCGCAGAGACCCAGTACTTC.

This chain joins TRBV28 and TRBJ1-4; 9 bases are a match to TRBD1. V lost 4 bases to trimming and J lost 15 bases; unmatched junction nucleotides: 6. CDR1 and CDR2 from the germline V gene are MDHEN and SYDVKM. CDR3 length: 12 residues. CDR3 coding DNA: TGTGCCAGCAGTTCCCCCGGACAGGGGTTGTTTTTT. This encodes CASSSPGQGLFF.

The table lists this clone with a count of one. This chain connects TRBV27 to TRBJ2-7; D call uncertain. Germline-derived CDR1 and CDR2 are MNHEY and SMNVEV (reference sequence). The CDR3 has 11 residues. The V end lost 2 bases, the J end lost 7 bases, and 6 bases lay between the germline ends. DNA for the CDR3: TGTGCCAGCAGTTTAGGTACGGAGCAGTACTTC. Amino acid sequence: CASSLGTEQYF.

V usage is TRBV5-1 and J usage is TRBJ2-3; 7 bases map to TRBD2. Unmatched junction bases numbered 7, after V lost 2 bases and J lost 1 base. Germline V gene data show CDR1 as SGHRS and CDR2 as YFSETQ. The CDR3 loop spans 16 amino acids. The CDR3 coding sequence is TGCGCCAGCAGCTTAGGCGGGAGAGACGGCACAGATACGCAGTATTTT. Translation: CASSLGGRDGTDTQYF. Full variable domain (rest looked up from reference TRBV5-1 and TRBJ2-3): KAGVTQTPRYLIKTRGQQVTLSCSPISGHRSVSWYQQTPGQGLQFLFEYFSETQRNKGNFPGRFSGRQFSNSRSEMNVSTLELGDSALYLCASSLGGRDGTDTQYFGPGTRLTVL.

The CDR3 is CASSLIGVETQYF. The CDR3 DNA sequence: TGTGCCAGCAGCTTAATCGGGGTGGAGACCCAGTACTTC. The V call is TRBV7-6, the J call TRBJ2-5, with D possibly being TRBD2 (5 bases). Germline V gene data show CDR1 as SGHVS and CDR2 as FNYEAQ. V was pared by 2 bases and J by 5 bases, with 9 bases between. The CDR3 runs to 13 residues.

A remark on this clone: Distinct nucleotide sequences in the sample also encode this CDR3. The genes are TRBV2 and TRBJ2-2; 7 nucleotides line up with TRBD1. The CDR3 covers 14 residues. J was trimmed by 0 bases and V by 7 bases; bases with no gene match: 2. Germline assignment: CDR1 SNHLY and CDR2 FYNNEI. CDR3 bases: TGTGCCAGCACGGGGACAGCGAACACCGGGGAGCTGTTTTTT. Translated: CASTGTANTGELFF.

The V gene is TRBV25-1, the J gene TRBJ1-1; TRBD1 is a possible D gene (5 bases). The V gene lost 4 bases and the J gene lost 11 bases, with 20 bases spanning the gap. The CDR3 totals 14 residues. Per germline, CDR1 MGHDK and CDR2 SYGVNS. CDR3 nucleotide sequence: TGTGCCAGCAGTGCTCCGGCCGGGACCCCAGACGCTTTCTTT. Protein: CASSAPAGTPDAFF. Drawing the rest from reference TRBV25-1 and TRBJ1-1, the complete variable domain is EADIYQTPRYLVIGTGKKITLECSQTMGHDKMYWYQQDPGMELHLIHYSYGVNSTEKGDLSSESTVSRIRTEHFPLTLESARPSHTSQYLCASSAPAGTPDAFFGQGTRLTVV.